This T cell receptor beta chain was captured by sequencing in a study of CD8+ T cells in alopecia areata. This CDR3 region has 19 residues. Trimming took 0 bases from V and 5 from J, leaving 22 bases between them. CDR1 and CDR2 (germline): MNHEY, SMNVEV (reference sequence). This clone was detected only a few times. The antigen is unknown. As the sequencing template, cDNA was produced by extracting RNA and reverse transcribing it. Some clones are missing from TCRdb's copy, which holds only in-frame ones; the method was immunoSEQ multiplex PCR. This table has under 65,000 clones, roughly two fifths appearing once. Study-wide results and limits: Clonality exceeded that of normal scalp in lesional scalp, most notably in alopecia totalis/universalis. Scalp specimens additionally yield sequences from normal skin's resident alphabeta T cells.

Sampling of alopecia areata patients yielded lesional scalp punch biopsies as well as peripheral blood. Using a FACSAria, the CD4+ and CD8+ T cells were sorted from the PBMCs. The J gene is TRBJ2-2, the V gene TRBV27; perhaps TRBD1 as D (6 bases). The sequencing sample was made of NKG2D-low CD8+ T cells sorted from blood. The TCR originated in a human donor with alopecia areata. The CDR3, as DNA: TGTGCCAGCAGTTTATCGGCGGACAGACCTTCCGGACGGACCGGGGAGCTGTTTTTT. Translating gives CASSLSADRPSGRTGELFF.